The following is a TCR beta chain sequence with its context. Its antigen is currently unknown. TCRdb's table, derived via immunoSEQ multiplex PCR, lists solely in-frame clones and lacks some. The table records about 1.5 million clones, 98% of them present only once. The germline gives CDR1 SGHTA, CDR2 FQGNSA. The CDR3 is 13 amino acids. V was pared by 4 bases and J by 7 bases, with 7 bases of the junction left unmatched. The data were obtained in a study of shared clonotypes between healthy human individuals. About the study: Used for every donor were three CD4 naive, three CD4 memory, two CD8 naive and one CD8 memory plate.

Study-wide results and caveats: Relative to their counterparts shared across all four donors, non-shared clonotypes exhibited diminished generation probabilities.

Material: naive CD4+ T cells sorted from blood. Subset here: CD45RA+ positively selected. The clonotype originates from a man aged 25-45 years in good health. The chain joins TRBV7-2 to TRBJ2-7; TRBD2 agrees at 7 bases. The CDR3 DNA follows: TGTGCCAGCAGCTCAGGACTAGTCAAGGAGCAGTACTTC. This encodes CASSSGLVKEQYF.